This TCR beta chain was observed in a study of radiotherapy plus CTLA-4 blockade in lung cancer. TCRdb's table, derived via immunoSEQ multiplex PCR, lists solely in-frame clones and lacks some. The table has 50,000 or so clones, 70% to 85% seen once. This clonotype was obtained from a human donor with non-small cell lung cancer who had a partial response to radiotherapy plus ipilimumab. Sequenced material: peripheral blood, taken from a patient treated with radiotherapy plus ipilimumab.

The CDR3 is CASSPGRGLGGYTF. The CDR3 nucleotides are TGTGCCAGCAGCCCGGGCAGGGGGCTGGGTGGCTACACCTTC. The chain recombines TRBV7-3 with TRBJ1-2; TRBD1 matches 8 bases. In germline, CDR1 is SGHTA, CDR2 FQGTGA. The V and J ends lost 5 bases and 7 bases, in that order; junction bases with no gene match: 9. The CDR3 is made up of 14 amino acids. Variable domain in full (rest from reference TRBV7-3 and TRBJ1-2): GAGVSQTPSNKVTEKGKYVELRCDPISGHTALYWYRQSLGQGPEFLIYFQGTGAADDSGLPNDRFFAVRPEGSVSTLKIQRTERGDSAVYLCASSPGRGLGGYTFGSGTRLTVV.